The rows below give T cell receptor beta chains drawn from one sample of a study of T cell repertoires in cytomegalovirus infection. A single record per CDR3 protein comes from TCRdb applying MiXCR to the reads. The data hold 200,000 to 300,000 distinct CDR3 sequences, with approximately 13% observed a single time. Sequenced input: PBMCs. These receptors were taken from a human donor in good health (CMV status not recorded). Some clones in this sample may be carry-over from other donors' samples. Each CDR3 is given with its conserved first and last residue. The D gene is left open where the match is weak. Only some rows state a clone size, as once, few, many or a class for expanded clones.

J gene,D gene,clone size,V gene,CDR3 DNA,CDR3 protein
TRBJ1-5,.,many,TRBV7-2,TGTGCCAGCAGCTTAACCGTTCAGGGCAATCAGCCCCAGCATTTT,CASSLTVQGNQPQHF
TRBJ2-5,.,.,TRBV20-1,TGCAGTGCTAGAGACCCCCGGGCGGGGGCCCAAGAGACCCAGTACTTC,CSARDPRAGAQETQYF
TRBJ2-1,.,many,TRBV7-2,TGTGCCAGCAGCTTTACCCAATACAATGAGCAGTTCTTC,CASSFTQYNEQFF
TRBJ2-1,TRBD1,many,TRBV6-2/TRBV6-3,TGTGCCAGCAGCCCCTGGGGGACAGGGTTAAATGAGCAGTTCTTC,CASSPWGTGLNEQFF
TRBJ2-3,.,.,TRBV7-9,TGTGCCAGCAGGGCTAACACAGATACGCAGTATTTT,CASRANTDTQYF
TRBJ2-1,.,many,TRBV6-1,TGTGCCAGCAGTGAAGTAGGGGTCAATGAGCAGTTCTTC,CASSEVGVNEQFF
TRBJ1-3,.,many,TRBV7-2,TGTGCCAGCAGCTTAGATCCAGGGGCTGGAAACACCATATATTTT,CASSLDPGAGNTIYF
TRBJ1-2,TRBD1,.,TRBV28,TGTGCCAGCAGTTCCCCTTTAGGACAGGGAGGGGCCGGGTATGGCTACACCTTC,CASSSPLGQGGAGYGYTF
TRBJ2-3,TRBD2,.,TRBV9,TGTGCCAGCAGCAAATGGACTAGCGGGAAGACAGATACGCAGTATTTT,CASSKWTSGKTDTQYF
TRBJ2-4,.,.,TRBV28,TGTGCCAGCACCTCGGGGCAGGGGAGAATTCAGTACTTC,CASTSGQGRIQYF
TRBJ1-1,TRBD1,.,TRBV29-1,TGCAGCGTTGAGTTTACAGGGGGCAGGACTGAAGCTTTCTTT,CSVEFTGGRTEAFF
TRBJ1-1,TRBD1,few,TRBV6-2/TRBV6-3,TGTGCCAGCAGTTCCCCGGACAGGGGTACTGAAGCTTTCTTT,CASSSPDRGTEAFF
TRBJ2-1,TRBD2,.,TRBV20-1,TGCAGTGCTACTAGCGGGAGGTCCGATGAGCAGTTCTTC,CSATSGRSDEQFF
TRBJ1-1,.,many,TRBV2,TGTGCCTGCGGAAGGCAAGCGGGCACTGAAGCTTTCTTT,CACGRQAGTEAFF
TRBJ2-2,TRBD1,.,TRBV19,TGTGCCAGTAGTATAAGGGGACAGGGGCCCTTCGGGGAGCTGTTTTTT,CASSIRGQGPFGELFF
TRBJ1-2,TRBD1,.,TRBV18,TGTGCCAGCTCACCACTTACAGGGGGCAGTGGCTACACCTTC,CASSPLTGGSGYTF
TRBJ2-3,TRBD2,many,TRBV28,TGTGCCAGCAGTCGATCCGGGGGGAGCACAGATACGCAGTATTTT,CASSRSGGSTDTQYF
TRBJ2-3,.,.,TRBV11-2,TGTGCCAGCAGCTTCCGGGCAGGGATCACAGATACGCAGTATTTT,CASSFRAGITDTQYF
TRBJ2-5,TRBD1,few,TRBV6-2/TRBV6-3,TGTGCCAGCACTCTGACAGGGCAACAAGAGACCCAGTACTTC,CASTLTGQQETQYF
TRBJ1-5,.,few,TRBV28,TGTGCCAGCAGTTTGATCCAGGGCTATCAGCCCCAGCATTTT,CASSLIQGYQPQHF
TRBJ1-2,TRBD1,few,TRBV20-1,TGCAGTGCTCACACCCGGACAGGGACGGAGGATGGCTACACCTTC,CSAHTRTGTEDGYTF
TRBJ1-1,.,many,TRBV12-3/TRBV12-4,TGTGCCAGCACCCGGGGGGGAAGAGTGGGGACTGAAGCTTTCTTT,CASTRGGRVGTEAFF
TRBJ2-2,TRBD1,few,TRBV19,TGTGCCAGTAGTATTTTCAGGGGGCGCGGCACCGGGGAGCTGTTTTTT,CASSIFRGRGTGELFF
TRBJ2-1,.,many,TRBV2,TGTGCCAGCAGTACTAGCACCTACAATGAGCAGTTCTTC,CASSTSTYNEQFF
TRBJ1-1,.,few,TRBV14,TGTGCCAGCAGCCTCGAGACAGGTTTTCACACTGAAGCTTTCTTT,CASSLETGFHTEAFF
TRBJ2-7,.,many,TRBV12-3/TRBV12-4,TGTGCCAGCAGCGGGGGAACGGGCCGCGAGCAGTACTTC,CASSGGTGREQYF
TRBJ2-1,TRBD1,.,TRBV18,TGTGCCAGCTCACCACAGGGGGCGGCCTACAATGAGCAGTTCTTC,CASSPQGAAYNEQFF
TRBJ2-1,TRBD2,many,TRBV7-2,TGTGCCAGCAGCTTAAGGCGGGGGGATTTAAACAATGAGCAGTTCTTC,CASSLRRGDLNNEQFF
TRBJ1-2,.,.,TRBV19,TGTGCCAGTAGGATGACCTCGGGACTCGGCTATGGCTACACCTTC,CASRMTSGLGYGYTF
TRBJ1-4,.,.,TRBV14,TGTGCCAGCAGCGCCCATGGAGCGGCTAATGAAAAACTGTTTTTT,CASSAHGAANEKLFF
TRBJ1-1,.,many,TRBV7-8,TGTGCCAGCAGCTTTCGACAGGCCAGGGAAGTAGCTTTCTTT,CASSFRQAREVAFF
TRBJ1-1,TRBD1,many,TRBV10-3,TGTGCCATCAGCCCTGCGACAGGGGTCACTGAAGCTTTCTTT,CAISPATGVTEAFF
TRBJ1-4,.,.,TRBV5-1,TGCGCCAGCAGCTTGGGCACTAATGAAAAACTGTTTTTT,CASSLGTNEKLFF
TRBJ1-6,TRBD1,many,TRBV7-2,TGTGCCAGCAGCCCCCGGAGGGGGCCGGATTCACCCCTCCACTTT,CASSPRRGPDSPLHF
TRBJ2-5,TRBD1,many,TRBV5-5,TGTGCCAGCAGCGGGGGACAGGGATGGCTAGAGACCCAGTACTTC,CASSGGQGWLETQYF
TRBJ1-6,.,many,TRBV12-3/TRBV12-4,TGTGCCAGCAGTCCCCAGATGGACAGTTATAATTCACCCCTCCACTTT,CASSPQMDSYNSPLHF
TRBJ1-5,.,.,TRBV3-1,TGTGCCAGCAGCCAAGACCTTAATCAGCCCCAGCATTTT,CASSQDLNQPQHF
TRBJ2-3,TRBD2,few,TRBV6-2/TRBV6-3,TGTGCCAGCAGTTCGAAACGCGGGAGGTTTTTCGGGAGCACAGATACGCAGTATTTT,CASSSKRGRFFGSTDTQYF
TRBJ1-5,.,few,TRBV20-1,TGCAGTGCTACTCCCAGCAGTACGCAGCCCCAGCATTTT,CSATPSSTQPQHF
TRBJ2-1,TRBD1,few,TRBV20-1,TGCAGTGCGTCGGTGGGGACAGGGAACAATGAGCAGTTCTTC,CSASVGTGNNEQFF
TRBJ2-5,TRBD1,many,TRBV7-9,TGTGCCAGCAGCTCACTCTTAGGGGACAGCATCGTATCCCAAGAGACCCAGTACTTC,CASSSLLGDSIVSQETQYF
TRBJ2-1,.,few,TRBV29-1,TGCAGCGTTAAGGACACGGACAATGAGCAGTTCTTC,CSVKDTDNEQFF
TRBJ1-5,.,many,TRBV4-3,TGCGCCAGCAGCCAAGACCAGGGAGGAGGTCAGCCCCAGCATTTT,CASSQDQGGGQPQHF
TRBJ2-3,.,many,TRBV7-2,TGTGCCAGCAGCTTCGGGGGAGGGGGGAATACGCAGTATTTT,CASSFGGGGNTQYF